This T cell receptor beta chain comes out of a study of monozygotic twins with inflammatory bowel disease. Germline values: CDR1 MDHEN, CDR2 SYDVKM. This CDR3 is built from 16 residues. Across eight separate reactions for each sample, cDNA was made. TCRdb processed the 5' RACE reads again and assigns one entry to each CDR3 protein, with no DNA. Here the sample table reports around 380,000 distinct CDR3 sequences. This sequence originates from a human donor with ulcerative colitis or Crohn's disease, or a healthy co-twin of an affected twin (not recorded which). Specimen: blood. The rearrangement links TRBV28 to TRBJ2-1; the TCRdb D gene call, TRBD2, has no DNA to confirm it. The chain's CDR3 is CASSPERGRSYNEQFF. The full variable domain, completed using reference TRBV28 and TRBJ2-1, is DVKVTQSSRYLVKRTGEKVFLECVQDMDHENMFWYRQDPGLGLRLIYFSYDVKMKEKGDIPEGYSVSREKKERFSLILESASTNQTSMYLCASSPERGRSYNEQFFGPGTRLTVL.